This T cell receptor (beta chain) was captured in a study of blood T cell repertoires in COVID-19. Looking at the study overall: Sites across the United States, Italy and Spain contributed samples from acute and convalescent COVID-19. In each case, the material was cDNA or gDNA derived from T cells, B-cell-depleted T cells, or PBMCs.

Under the authors' procedure: Estimation of nucleated cell counts was performed using reference gene primer amplification. The protocol was immunoSEQ multiplex PCR, while the TCRdb copy is restricted to in-frame clones and leaves out a portion. V and J calls and clone size are those listed in that table; D and trimming were worked out from the DNA. The sample lists fewer than 200,000 clones, 76% occurring once. The CDR3 has 12 residues. The V and J ends lost 6 bases and 4 bases respectively, with 9 bases between them. CDR1 and CDR2 (germline): MDHEN, SYDVKM. The sequence came from a woman aged 50 to 65 with active or convalescent COVID-19. The sample consisted of peripheral blood. The chain combines TRBV28 with TRBJ1-1; no clear D. The chain's CDR3 is CASRTGGTEAFF. CDR3 DNA: TGTGCCAGCAGGACGGGAGGCACTGAAGCTTTCTTT.